This TCR beta chain was recovered during a study of Ad26.COV2.S vaccination and SARS-CoV-2 variants. Background on the study: Administration of Ad26.COV2.S was intramuscular, either once or twice 56 days apart.

Germline V gene lookup returns CDR1 SNHLY and CDR2 FYNNEI. The CDR3 runs 16 residues. Trimming cost V 7 bases and J 0 bases, with 16 bases left between them. About this clone itself: Antigen: not known.

Clones were read by immunoSEQ multiplex PCR, and TCRdb kept only the in-frame ones, dropping some. The data contain about 440,000 clones, 80% to 95% of them seen just once; the ten biggest clones take up about 4.5%. Treatment noted: around 19 received Ad26.COV2.S at low or high dose, single or two shots; about five received placebo; per-sample allocation not given. Day 63 after the first injection of vaccine or placebo was the sampling time. A Boston donor was an adult aged 18-55 years. Whole-study findings and limits: Relative to placebo recipients, vaccine recipients exhibited elevated spike-specific TCR breadth. Comparable non-spike TCR breadth was observed in vaccine and placebo recipients.

This TCR was recovered from a person between 18 and 65 years old who received the Ad26.COV2.S COVID-19 vaccine or a placebo. The chain couples TRBV2 to TRBJ1-3; D gene uncertain. The sequencing used peripheral blood, collected in a trial of Ad26.COV2.S vaccine versus placebo. This CDR3 reads CASIPIRVGSGNTIYF. In nucleotides, the CDR3 is TGTGCCAGCATCCCAATACGGGTGGGCTCTGGAAACACCATATATTTT.